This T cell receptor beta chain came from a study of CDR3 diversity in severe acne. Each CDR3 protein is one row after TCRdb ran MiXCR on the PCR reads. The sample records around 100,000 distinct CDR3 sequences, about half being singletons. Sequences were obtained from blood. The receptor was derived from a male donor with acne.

In nucleotides, the CDR3 is TGTGCCAGCAGCTTCCAGCGGGAGGGGTCCTACGAGCAGTACTTC. Residues: CASSFQREGSYEQYF. This rearrangement joins TRBV7-8 to TRBJ2-7, with 10 bases identical to TRBD2. V was pared by 3 bases and J by 1 base, with 3 bases of the junction left unmatched. There are 15 residues in the CDR3. Germline V gives CDR1 SGHVS, CDR2 FQNEAQ.